These T cell receptor beta chains were read from a single sample in a study of blood T cell repertoires in COVID-19. TCRdb's table, derived via immunoSEQ multiplex PCR, lists solely in-frame clones and lacks some. The repertoire holds roughly 260,000 clones, with 75% to 95% as singletons. Sequencing used peripheral blood. The receptors shown here come from a person aged 18-35 years with COVID-19, enrolled during active disease. CDR3s include the opening cysteine and the closing phenylalanine or tryptophan. A D gene is named only where the DNA matches it firmly. Rows may omit the clone size; those that give it use once, few, many or a size class.

-,-,TRBV6-6,TRBJ1-4,TGTGCCAGCAGTCTCTTACAAGAAAAACTGTTTTTT,CASSLLQEKLFF
-,-,TRBV21-1,TRBJ2-7,TGTGCCAGCAGCTCCCGGACAGGGAAGTACTTC,CASSSRTGKYF
TRBD2,-,TRBV15,TRBJ2-5,TGTGCCACCAGGAATAGCGGGAGAGAGACCCAGTACTTC,CATRNSGRETQYF
TRBD1,once,TRBV2,TRBJ1-4,TGTGCCAGCAGTCGACCGGGACAGGGGCCAGAAAAACTGTTTTTT,CASSRPGQGPEKLFF
-,-,TRBV5-6,TRBJ1-6,TGTGCCAGCAGCGCGCCGGGGAAAGATAATTCACCCCTCCACTTT,CASSAPGKDNSPLHF
-,few,TRBV10-2,TRBJ2-4,TGCGCCAGCAGTGAGATTGAGGGGGGGAGGCAGCGGGAAGTCAAAAACATTCAGTACTTC,CASSEIEGGRQREVKNIQYF
-,-,TRBV4-1,TRBJ2-2,TGCGCCAGCAGCCAGGTCGACAGCCAGTCGATCACCGGGGAGCTGTTTTTT,CASSQVDSQSITGELFF
-,-,TRBV12-3/TRBV12-4,TRBJ1-3,TGTGCCAGCAGTGGGAGCTCTGGAAACACCATATATTTT,CASSGSSGNTIYF
TRBD1,-,TRBV4-2,TRBJ1-5,TGTGCCAGCAGCCAAGATCCCGACGGGACAGAAAATCAGCCCCAGCATTTT,CASSQDPDGTENQPQHF
TRBD1,-,TRBV6-5,TRBJ2-7,TGTGCCAGCAGTTACCTAAGGACAGGGGGTGTCTACGAGCAGTACTTC,CASSYLRTGGVYEQYF
-,once,TRBV7-2,TRBJ2-7,TGTGCCAGCAGCTTAGGGGTCGGGTACGAGCAGTACTTC,CASSLGVGYEQYF
-,-,TRBV2,TRBJ2-2,TGTGCCAGCCCGGGATTTAACACCGGGGAGCTGTTTTTT,CASPGFNTGELFF
TRBD1,-,TRBV3-1/TRBV3-2,TRBJ1-1,TGTGCCAGCAGCCTCGCGGACAGGAGGAACGCTTTCTTT,CASSLADRRNAFF
TRBD1,-,TRBV19,TRBJ2-1,TGTGCCAGTAGACACCGGGACAGACACAATGAGCAGTTCTTC,CASRHRDRHNEQFF
TRBD1,-,TRBV2,TRBJ2-1,TGTGCCAGCAGTTTAGGTAAATCGGGACAGAATAACAATGAGCAGTTCTTC,CASSLGKSGQNNNEQFF
TRBD1,-,TRBV5-1,TRBJ2-5,TGCGCCAGCAGCGGCGCACAGGGGCGGCAAGAGACCCAGTACTTC,CASSGAQGRQETQYF
-,few,TRBV29-1,TRBJ2-5,TGCAGCGTTGGTGAGCCCCAGTACTTC,CSVGEPQYF
TRBD1,once,TRBV5-1,TRBJ1-2,TGCGCCAGCAGCTTCCGGACAGGGGGCGAGGAGGAAGGCTACACCTTC,CASSFRTGGEEEGYTF
TRBD2,-,TRBV6-4,TRBJ2-3,TGTGCCAGCAGTGACTCGGGGGAGGGTCTAGCGGGGTGGAGAGATACGCAGTATTTT,CASSDSGEGLAGWRDTQYF
-,-,TRBV6-5,TRBJ2-5,TGTGCCAGCAGTTTGAGTGGTAAGGAGACCCAGTACTTC,CASSLSGKETQYF
TRBD1,once,TRBV30,TRBJ1-4,TGTGCCTGGAGTCGGTTGACAGGGAAGGATGAAAAACTGTTTTTT,CAWSRLTGKDEKLFF
-,-,TRBV7-2,TRBJ2-3,TGTGCCAGCAGCTTAGAAGCGCGGGATACGCAGTATTTT,CASSLEARDTQYF
-,-,TRBV19,TRBJ1-2,TGTGCCAGTAGTATTGTAAGTGGCAAGGGCTACACCTTC,CASSIVSGKGYTF
TRBD2,-,TRBV6-5,TRBJ2-3,TGTGCCAGCAGTTACTCGGGGCTAGCGGGGTATACGCAGTATTTT,CASSYSGLAGYTQYF
TRBD1,few,TRBV19,TRBJ1-2,TGTGCCAGTAGTACGAAGGGGACAGTGAATGGCTACACCTTC,CASSTKGTVNGYTF
TRBD1,-,TRBV7-3,TRBJ2-5,TGTGCCAGCAGCTATACAGGGGGCATACAAGGAGAGACCCAGTACTTC,CASSYTGGIQGETQYF
TRBD2,-,TRBV28,TRBJ2-5,TGTGCCAGCAGTTTTTTAGCGGGGGAGACCCAGTACTTC,CASSFLAGETQYF
-,-,TRBV18,TRBJ2-6,TGTGCCAGCTCTCTCTCTGGGGCCAACGTCCTGACTTTC,CASSLSGANVLTF
TRBD1,-,TRBV28,TRBJ1-6,TGTGCCAGCAGTTTATGGGCAGGGGGTTCACCCCTCCACTTT,CASSLWAGGSPLHF
TRBD1,-,TRBV7-9,TRBJ2-7,TGTGCCAGCAGCTCATCGCAGGACAGGGCCTACGAGCAGTACTTC,CASSSSQDRAYEQYF
-,-,TRBV5-1,TRBJ2-7,TGCGCCAGCAGCTTGCAGGGCGACTCCTACGAGCAGTACTTC,CASSLQGDSYEQYF
-,-,TRBV30,TRBJ2-4,TGTGCCTGGAGGGGGGGGGCCTATAGCGGGCCGCTAGCCAAAAACATTCAGTACTTC,CAWRGGAYSGPLAKNIQYF
TRBD2,once,TRBV28,TRBJ2-3,TGTGCCAGCCGGGCGGGAGAATGGACAGATACGCAGTATTTT,CASRAGEWTDTQYF
-,-,TRBV7-9,TRBJ1-1,TGTGCCAGCAGGTCCCCGCCCGGGGCTTTCTTT,CASRSPPGAFF
TRBD2,-,TRBV11-2,TRBJ2-1,TGTGCCAGCAGACCTTTAGCGGGGTCCTACAATGAGCAGTTCTTC,CASRPLAGSYNEQFF
-,once,TRBV5-5,TRBJ1-3,TGTGCCAGCAGCATAGATATAGACTCTGGAAACACCATATATTTT,CASSIDIDSGNTIYF
-,-,TRBV5-5,TRBJ2-7,TGTGCCAGCAGCTTGTCCATGGGTAGCTTCCACGAGCAGTACTTC,CASSLSMGSFHEQYF
TRBD1,-,TRBV9,TRBJ1-1,TGTGCCAGCAGCCCTCAGGACAGGTTTAACACTGAAGCTTTCTTT,CASSPQDRFNTEAFF
TRBD2,-,TRBV4-1,TRBJ2-1,TGCGCCAGCAGCCAGAATAGCGGGACGTACAATGAGCAGTTCTTC,CASSQNSGTYNEQFF
-,-,TRBV7-2,TRBJ2-2,TGTGCCAGCAGCGGAACGGGGGTCACCGGGGAGCTGTTTTTT,CASSGTGVTGELFF
-,-,TRBV30,TRBJ2-2,TGTGCCTGGAGTACAGGGTTTGGCACCGGGGAGCTGTTTTTT,CAWSTGFGTGELFF
-,-,TRBV7-2,TRBJ2-1,TGTGCCAGCATCATTCTTGCGGGCTCGAGCTCCTACAATGAGCAGTTCTTC,CASIILAGSSSYNEQFF
-,once,TRBV19,TRBJ2-4,TGTGCCAGTAGTATCTGGCTAGGGGAAAACATTCAGTACTTC,CASSIWLGENIQYF
TRBD1,-,TRBV5-4,TRBJ2-7,TGTGCCAGACAGGGGGCCTACGAGCAGTACTTC,CARQGAYEQYF
TRBD2,-,TRBV7-2,TRBJ2-3,TGTGCCAGCAGCTTAGAACGACTAGCGGGAGGGTCTACGCAGTATTTT,CASSLERLAGGSTQYF
-,-,TRBV2,TRBJ1-1,TGTGCCACCGGGAGGGGATGGGGCACTGAAGCTTTCTTT,CATGRGWGTEAFF
-,-,TRBV7-9,TRBJ1-1,TGTGCCAGCAGCTTAGGTGGGGAGGCCGCTTTCTTT,CASSLGGEAAFF
-,-,TRBV5-6,TRBJ1-1,TGTGCCAGCAGCCTACAGGCCACTGAAGCTTTCTTT,CASSLQATEAFF
TRBD1,once,TRBV29-1,TRBJ1-5,TGCAGCGTTGTGACAGGGGATCAGCCCCAGCATTTT,CSVVTGDQPQHF
-,-,TRBV4-2,TRBJ1-6,TGTGCCAGCAGCCAAGCCGGGGTAGGCGGGGCACCGGGGTCACCCCTCCACTTT,CASSQAGVGGAPGSPLHF
TRBD2,-,TRBV4-3,TRBJ2-3,TGCGCCAGCAGCCAAGATTCTGCTAGCGGGGTCACAGATACGCAGTATTTT,CASSQDSASGVTDTQYF
-,-,TRBV7-9,TRBJ2-7,TGTGCCAGCAGCTCGCACGGGGACTCGAGATACGAGCAGTACTTC,CASSSHGDSRYEQYF
TRBD1,-,TRBV7-9,TRBJ1-3,TGTGCCAGCAGCGCCGCAGGGGGCGATCCTGGAAACACCATATATTTT,CASSAAGGDPGNTIYF
-,-,TRBV1,TRBJ2-1,TGCACCAGCAGCCAAGAGAGACTCCTCTACAATGAGCAGTTCTTC,CTSSQERLLYNEQFF
TRBD1,-,TRBV4-1,TRBJ1-5,TGCGCCAGCGGTACAGGGGGCAAACAGCCCCAGCATTTT,CASGTGGKQPQHF
-,-,TRBV27,TRBJ2-7,TGTGCCAGCAGCTCTGGCCGGGACAAATTCTACGAGCAGTACTTC,CASSSGRDKFYEQYF
TRBD2,-,TRBV28,TRBJ2-1,TGTGCCAGCAGTACTCCGACTAGCGGGAGAAGCAATGAGCAGTTCTTC,CASSTPTSGRSNEQFF